Listed here are 4 T cell receptor beta chains from one sample, sequenced in a study of blood T cell repertoires in COVID-19. TCRdb's copy holds only in-frame clones and misses some; the assay was immunoSEQ multiplex PCR. In the table there are about 350,000 clones, about 89% of which are singletons. Sequenced: peripheral blood. The source of these receptors is a woman in her forties or fifties with COVID-19, enrolled during active disease.

This rearrangement joins TRBV15 to TRBJ1-1; the D is unclear. The length of the CDR3 is 15 residues. Trimming removed 5 bases from V and 6 bases from J, with 19 bases in between. Germline V gives CDR1 LNHNV, CDR2 YYDKDF (reference sequence). The CDR3 DNA is TGTGCCACCAGCGCACGAACAGCGGAGGGAGCTGAAGCTTTCTTT. Protein: CATSARTAEGAEAFF.

In its sample, this clone was seen a few times. The chain joins TRBV14 to TRBJ1-6; 7 bases are shared with TRBD1. This CDR3 is 14 amino acids long. Germline trimming cut 4 bases from V and 7 bases from J; bases unmatched to any gene: 4. Germline V gene lookup returns CDR1 SGHDN and CDR2 FVKESK. The CDR3 region has the DNA TGTGCCAGCAGCCGGACAGGAGAAAATTCACCCCTCCACTTT. Its protein is CASSRTGENSPLHF.

The rearrangement joins TRBV27 to TRBJ2-3; 7 bases are shared with TRBD1. Germline CDR1 reads MNHEY; CDR2 reads SMNVEV (reference sequence). This CDR3 region has 11 residues. Germline trimming cut 4 bases from V and 10 bases from J; bases unmatched to any gene: 2. CDR3 sequence (DNA): TGTGCCAGCAGTTCGGGACAGCCGCAGTATTTT. It encodes CASSSGQPQYF.

This chain uses TRBV6-5 with TRBJ2-7, with D tentatively TRBD2 (5 bases). Trimming removed 6 bases at V and 4 bases at J, with 19 bases between. The CDR3 consists of 15 residues. Germline-derived CDR1 and CDR2 are MNHEY and SVGAGI. CDR3 sequence (DNA): TGTGCCAGCAGCCACCTTTTAGTAGCGAAGTACGAGCAGTACTTC. Translation: CASSHLLVAKYEQYF.